This is a list of T cell receptor beta chains from one sample in a study of shared clonotypes between healthy human individuals. Clones were read by immunoSEQ multiplex PCR, and TCRdb kept only the in-frame ones, dropping some. The sample yields fewer than 850,000 clones, around 91% seen once. Sequenced input: memory CD8+ T cells from PBMCs. The receptors derive from a man aged 18 to 29 in good health. Some clones in this sample may be carry-over from other donors' samples. Each CDR3 is given with its conserved first and last residue. The D gene is left open where the match is weak. Where a row states a size, it is once, few, many or the class of an expanded clone; other rows omit it.

V: TRBV5-1; size: .; D: .; J: TRBJ2-7; length: 13; CDR3: CASSLHVGYEQYF; DNA: TGCGCCAGCAGCTTACATGTAGGCTACGAGCAGTACTTC
V: TRBV12-5; size: .; D: .; J: TRBJ2-1; length: 15; CDR3: CASGVDLNSIHEQFF; DNA: TGTGCTAGTGGTGTAGACCTTAATTCTATCCATGAGCAGTTCTTC
V: TRBV27; size: .; D: TRBD1; J: TRBJ2-1; length: 14; CDR3: CASSFGRGRNEQFF; DNA: TGTGCCAGCAGTTTTGGCAGGGGGCGCAATGAGCAGTTCTTC
V: TRBV28; size: .; D: TRBD2; J: TRBJ2-7; length: 18; CDR3: CASIDGTSGRASTYEQYF; DNA: TGTGCCAGCATCGACGGGACTAGCGGGAGGGCCTCGACCTACGAGCAGTACTTC
V: TRBV6-1; size: .; D: TRBD2; J: TRBJ2-7; length: 14; CDR3: CASSERERAYEQYF; DNA: TGTGCCAGCAGTGAGCGGGAGAGAGCCTACGAGCAGTACTTC
V: TRBV7-8; size: .; D: .; J: TRBJ2-2; length: 15; CDR3: CASSLERTHTGELFF; DNA: TGTGCCAGCTCCCTCGAGAGGACTCACACCGGGGAGCTGTTTTTT
V: TRBV14; size: once; D: .; J: TRBJ2-7; length: 14; CDR3: CASSQDRGSYEQYF; DNA: TGTGCCAGCAGCCAAGACCGGGGTTCCTACGAGCAGTACTTC
V: TRBV6-1; size: .; D: .; J: TRBJ2-1; length: 15; CDR3: CASSGKGYSYNEQFF; DNA: TGTGCCAGCAGTGGGAAAGGGTACTCCTACAATGAGCAGTTCTTC
V: TRBV28; size: .; D: .; J: TRBJ1-1; length: 13; CDR3: CASSRGIGTEAFF; DNA: TGTGCCAGCAGTAGGGGAATTGGGACTGAAGCTTTCTTT
V: TRBV7-8; size: .; D: .; J: TRBJ2-1; length: 17; CDR3: CASSHPYTGTGGNEQFF; DNA: TGTGCCAGCAGCCACCCCTACACGGGGACCGGGGGAAATGAGCAGTTCTTC
V: TRBV19; size: .; D: .; J: TRBJ1-4; length: 14; CDR3: CASSIRGEYGKLFF; DNA: TGTGCCAGTAGTATACGAGGGGAATACGGAAAACTGTTTTTT
V: TRBV7-8; size: .; D: TRBD2; J: TRBJ2-3; length: 16; CDR3: CASSPLAGGVTDTQYF; DNA: TGTGCCAGCAGCCCACTAGCGGGAGGGGTCACAGATACGCAGTATTTT
V: TRBV28; size: .; D: .; J: TRBJ1-1; length: 13; CDR3: CASRLVMNTEAFF; DNA: TGTGCCAGCAGATTAGTTATGAACACTGAAGCTTTCTTT
V: TRBV25-1; size: .; D: .; J: TRBJ1-1; length: 12; CDR3: CASSFGSTEAFF; DNA: TGTGCCAGCAGCTTCGGTAGCACTGAAGCTTTCTTT
V: TRBV9; size: .; D: TRBD1; J: TRBJ2-2; length: 18; CDR3: CASSPRTGDYANTGELFF; DNA: TGTGCCAGCAGCCCAAGGACAGGGGACTACGCGAACACCGGGGAGCTGTTTTTT
V: TRBV4-2; size: .; D: .; J: TRBJ1-2; length: 15; CDR3: CASSDGGSANYGYTF; DNA: TGTGCCAGCAGCGACGGCGGGTCAGCTAACTATGGCTACACCTTC
V: TRBV4-1; size: .; D: TRBD2; J: TRBJ2-1; length: 16; CDR3: CASSHGTSGNYNEQFF; DNA: TGCGCCAGCAGCCACGGGACTAGCGGGAACTACAATGAGCAGTTCTTC
V: TRBV11-2; size: .; D: TRBD2; J: TRBJ2-1; length: 17; CDR3: CASSLVGSGRVYNEQFF; DNA: TGTGCCAGCAGCTTAGTCGGTAGCGGGAGGGTTTACAATGAGCAGTTCTTC
V: TRBV7-2; size: few; D: TRBD1; J: TRBJ1-1; length: 16; CDR3: CASSSTWTGIDTEAFF; DNA: TGTGCCAGCAGCTCCACCTGGACAGGGATAGACACTGAAGCTTTCTTT
V: TRBV9; size: .; D: TRBD1; J: TRBJ1-2; length: 15; CDR3: CASSLGQGPMDGYTF; DNA: TGTGCCAGCAGCCTTGGACAGGGGCCCATGGATGGCTACACCTTC
V: TRBV9; size: .; D: .; J: TRBJ2-1; length: 15; CDR3: CASSGPGRATNEQFF; DNA: TGTGCCAGCAGCGGACCCGGACGGGCGACGAATGAGCAGTTCTTC
V: TRBV9; size: .; D: TRBD1; J: TRBJ1-2; length: 15; CDR3: CASSPTGTNGYGYTF; DNA: TGTGCCAGCAGCCCGACAGGGACGAACGGCTATGGCTACACCTTC
V: TRBV11-2; size: .; D: .; J: TRBJ1-5; length: 16; CDR3: CASSPGTAFGNQPQHF; DNA: TGTGCCAGCAGCCCAGGTACAGCCTTTGGCAATCAGCCCCAGCATTTT
V: TRBV2; size: .; D: .; J: TRBJ1-5; length: 13; CDR3: CASRGVVSISQHF; DNA: TGTGCCAGCAGGGGGGTGGTGAGCATTTCCCAGCATTTT
V: TRBV7-8; size: .; D: .; J: TRBJ2-3; length: 17; CDR3: CASSLVRVGPETDTQYF; DNA: TGTGCCAGCAGCTTAGTTAGAGTGGGACCAGAAACAGATACGCAGTATTTT
V: TRBV6-5; size: .; D: .; J: TRBJ2-5; length: 14; CDR3: CASSYSSRQETQYF; DNA: TGTGCCAGCAGTTACTCGAGCAGACAAGAGACCCAGTACTTC
V: TRBV18; size: .; D: TRBD2; J: TRBJ2-1; length: 16; CDR3: CASSPPLAGGYNEQFF; DNA: TGTGCCAGCTCACCACCTCTCGCGGGGGGCTACAATGAGCAGTTCTTC
V: TRBV7-8; size: .; D: .; J: TRBJ2-7; length: 14; CDR3: CASSLITGSYEQYF; DNA: TGTGCCAGCAGCTTAATCACAGGGAGCTACGAGCAGTACTTC
V: TRBV4-2; size: few; D: .; J: TRBJ2-6; length: 16; CDR3: CASSQDLSAGANVLTF; DNA: TGTGCCAGCAGCCAAGATCTAAGCGCTGGGGCCAACGTCCTGACTTTC
V: TRBV12-5; size: .; D: .; J: TRBJ1-1; length: 14; CDR3: CASAEGRMNTEAFF; DNA: TGTGCTAGTGCCGAAGGGAGAATGAACACTGAAGCTTTCTTT
V: TRBV5-4; size: .; D: .; J: TRBJ2-7; length: 15; CDR3: CASKAEGQITYEQYF; DNA: TGTGCCAGCAAGGCCGAGGGGCAGATCACCTACGAGCAGTACTTC
V: TRBV5-1; size: .; D: TRBD2; J: TRBJ2-7; length: 17; CDR3: CASSLRGWAGVPVEQYF; DNA: TGCGCCAGCAGCTTGAGAGGTTGGGCGGGGGTCCCTGTGGAGCAGTACTTC
V: TRBV11-2; size: .; D: TRBD1; J: TRBJ1-2; length: 15; CDR3: CASGPGGQGLYGYTF; DNA: TGTGCCAGCGGCCCTGGGGGACAGGGGTTATATGGCTACACCTTC
V: TRBV5-4; size: .; D: TRBD1; J: TRBJ1-1; length: 17; CDR3: CASSSRGQGIQGTEAFF; DNA: TGTGCCAGCAGCTCGAGGGGGCAGGGAATCCAGGGCACTGAAGCTTTCTTT
V: TRBV7-9; size: once; D: TRBD2; J: TRBJ2-7; length: 16; CDR3: CASSSRPSSGSYEQYF; DNA: TGTGCCAGCAGCTCACGTCCGTCTAGCGGGAGCTACGAGCAGTACTTC
V: TRBV4-1; size: .; D: .; J: TRBJ1-1; length: 13; CDR3: CASSQDRSTEAFF; DNA: TGCGCCAGCAGCCAAGATCGCTCCACTGAAGCTTTCTTT
V: TRBV29-1; size: .; D: .; J: TRBJ1-1; length: 12; CDR3: CSVEGANTEAFF; DNA: TGCAGCGTTGAAGGGGCGAACACTGAAGCTTTCTTT
V: TRBV29-1; size: .; D: .; J: TRBJ1-1; length: 12; CDR3: CSAEGGRTEAFF; DNA: TGCAGCGCTGAAGGAGGAAGGACTGAAGCTTTCTTT
V: TRBV5-4; size: .; D: .; J: TRBJ1-1; length: 14; CDR3: CASSLVQGNTEAFF; DNA: TGTGCCAGCAGCTTAGTACAGGGGAACACTGAAGCTTTCTTT
V: TRBV9; size: .; D: .; J: TRBJ2-7; length: 15; CDR3: CASSVLPSDSYEQYF; DNA: TGTGCCAGCAGCGTTCTCCCTAGCGACTCCTACGAGCAGTACTTC
V: TRBV10-2; size: .; D: .; J: TRBJ2-7; length: 14; CDR3: CASRVRGTLYEQYF; DNA: TGCGCCAGCAGGGTTAGGGGCACGTTGTACGAGCAGTACTTC
V: TRBV4-3; size: .; D: .; J: TRBJ2-5; length: 15; CDR3: CASSQGTGAGETQYF; DNA: TGCGCCAGCAGCCAAGGGACGGGGGCCGGGGAGACCCAGTACTTC
V: TRBV11-2; size: .; D: TRBD2; J: TRBJ2-1; length: 15; CDR3: CASSQGLSPGNEQFF; DNA: TGTGCCAGCAGCCAGGGACTATCCCCGGGTAATGAGCAGTTCTTC
V: TRBV2; size: .; D: .; J: TRBJ1-2; length: 12; CDR3: CASGEWRDGYTF; DNA: TGTGCCAGCGGAGAGTGGAGAGATGGCTACACCTTC
V: TRBV14; size: .; D: .; J: TRBJ2-7; length: 16; CDR3: CASSQGPGPSLYEQYF; DNA: TGTGCCAGCAGCCAAGGGCCAGGGCCCTCCCTTTACGAGCAGTACTTC
V: TRBV28; size: .; D: TRBD2; J: TRBJ2-7; length: 15; CDR3: CASSLGLADYYEQYF; DNA: TGTGCCAGCAGTTTAGGGCTAGCGGATTACTACGAGCAGTACTTC
V: TRBV7-9; size: once; D: .; J: TRBJ1-6; length: 16; CDR3: CASSLGIPNFNSPLHF; DNA: TGTGCCAGCAGCTTAGGGATTCCGAATTTCAATTCACCCCTCCACTTT
V: TRBV5-1; size: .; D: TRBD1; J: TRBJ1-1; length: 16; CDR3: CASSLGDRGLHTEAFF; DNA: TGCGCCAGCAGCTTAGGGGACAGGGGTTTGCACACTGAAGCTTTCTTT
V: TRBV29-1; size: few; D: .; J: TRBJ2-1; length: 16; CDR3: CSVEVPGLFTGNEQFF; DNA: TGCAGCGTTGAAGTCCCGGGACTCTTTACTGGCAATGAGCAGTTCTTC
V: TRBV7-3; size: .; D: TRBD2; J: TRBJ2-7; length: 15; CDR3: CASSISTSGKGEQYF; DNA: TGTGCCAGCAGCATCTCGACTAGCGGGAAGGGCGAGCAGTACTTC
V: TRBV19; size: .; D: .; J: TRBJ2-7; length: 11; CDR3: CASSWGGEQYF; DNA: TGTGCCAGTAGTTGGGGCGGCGAGCAGTACTTC
V: TRBV30; size: few; D: .; J: TRBJ1-5; length: 13; CDR3: CAWSVQGNQPQHF; DNA: TGTGCCTGGAGTGTACAAGGCAATCAGCCCCAGCATTTT